This T cell receptor beta chain was sequenced for a study of blood T cell repertoires in COVID-19. Turning to the study itself: The United States, Italy and Spain supplied acute and convalescent COVID-19 samples. PBMCs, B-cell-depleted T cells, or T cells provided the cDNA or gDNA that made up the material.

V was clipped by 7 bases and J by 5 bases; unmatched bases: 3. CDR3 length equals 14 residues. CDR1 and CDR2 (germline): WSHSY, SAAADI. As originally analysed: By means of reference gene primer amplification, nucleated cell counts were estimated. The protocol was immunoSEQ multiplex PCR, while the TCRdb copy is restricted to in-frame clones and leaves out a portion. D and trimming come from the DNA, and the V and J calls and clone size come from that table. Of 110,000 to 150,000 clones listed, around 80% were seen once; the top ten hold roughly 10%. The sequenced sample consisted of peripheral blood. The clonotype was recovered from a man between 60 and 75 years old with active or convalescent COVID-19. The genes are TRBV10-2 and TRBJ2-2; 11 nucleotides line up with TRBD1. The CDR3 reads CASKGQGATGELFF. The CDR3 region has the DNA TGCGCCAGCAAAGGACAGGGGGCGACCGGGGAGCTGTTTTTT.